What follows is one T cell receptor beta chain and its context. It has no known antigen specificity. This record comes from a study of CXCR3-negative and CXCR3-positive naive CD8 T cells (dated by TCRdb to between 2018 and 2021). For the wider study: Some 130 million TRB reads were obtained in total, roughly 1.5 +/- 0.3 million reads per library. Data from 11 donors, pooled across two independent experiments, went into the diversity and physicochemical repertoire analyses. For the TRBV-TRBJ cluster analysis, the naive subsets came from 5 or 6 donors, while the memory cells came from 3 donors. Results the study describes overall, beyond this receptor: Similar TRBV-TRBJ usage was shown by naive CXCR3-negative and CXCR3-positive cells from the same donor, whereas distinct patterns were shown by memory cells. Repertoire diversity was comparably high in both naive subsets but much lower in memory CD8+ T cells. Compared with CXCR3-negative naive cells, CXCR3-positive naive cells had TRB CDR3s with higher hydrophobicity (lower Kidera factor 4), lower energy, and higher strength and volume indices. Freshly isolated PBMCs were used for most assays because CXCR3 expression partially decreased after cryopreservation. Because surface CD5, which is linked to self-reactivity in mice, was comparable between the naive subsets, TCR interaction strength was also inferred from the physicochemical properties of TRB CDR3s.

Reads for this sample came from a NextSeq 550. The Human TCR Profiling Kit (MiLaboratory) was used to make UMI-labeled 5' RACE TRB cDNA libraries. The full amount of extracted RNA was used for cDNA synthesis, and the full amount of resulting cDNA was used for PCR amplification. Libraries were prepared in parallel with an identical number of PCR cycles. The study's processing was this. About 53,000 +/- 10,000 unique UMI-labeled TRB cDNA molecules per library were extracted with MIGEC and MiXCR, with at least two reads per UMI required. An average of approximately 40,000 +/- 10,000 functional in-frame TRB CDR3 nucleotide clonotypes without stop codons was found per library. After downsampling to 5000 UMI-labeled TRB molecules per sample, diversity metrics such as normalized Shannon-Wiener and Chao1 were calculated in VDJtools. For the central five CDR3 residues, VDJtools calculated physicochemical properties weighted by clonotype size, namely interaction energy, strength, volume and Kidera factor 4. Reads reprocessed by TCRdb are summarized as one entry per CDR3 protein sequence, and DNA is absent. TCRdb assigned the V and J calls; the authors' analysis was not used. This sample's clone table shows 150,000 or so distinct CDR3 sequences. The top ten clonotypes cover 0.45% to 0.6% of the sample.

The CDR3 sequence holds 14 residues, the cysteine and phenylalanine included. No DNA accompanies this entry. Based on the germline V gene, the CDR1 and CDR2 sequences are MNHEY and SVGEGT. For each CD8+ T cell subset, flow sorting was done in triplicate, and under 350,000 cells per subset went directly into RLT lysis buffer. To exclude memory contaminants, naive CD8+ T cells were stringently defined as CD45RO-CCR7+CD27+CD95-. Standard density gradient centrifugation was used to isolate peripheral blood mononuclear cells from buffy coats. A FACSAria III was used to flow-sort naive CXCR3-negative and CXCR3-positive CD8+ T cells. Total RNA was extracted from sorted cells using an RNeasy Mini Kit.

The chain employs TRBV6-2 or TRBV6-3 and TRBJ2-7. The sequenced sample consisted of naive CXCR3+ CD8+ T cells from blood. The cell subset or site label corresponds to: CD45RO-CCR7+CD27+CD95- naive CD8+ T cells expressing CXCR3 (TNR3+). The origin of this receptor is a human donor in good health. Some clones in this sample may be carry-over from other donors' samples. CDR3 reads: CASTLGRPSYEQYF.